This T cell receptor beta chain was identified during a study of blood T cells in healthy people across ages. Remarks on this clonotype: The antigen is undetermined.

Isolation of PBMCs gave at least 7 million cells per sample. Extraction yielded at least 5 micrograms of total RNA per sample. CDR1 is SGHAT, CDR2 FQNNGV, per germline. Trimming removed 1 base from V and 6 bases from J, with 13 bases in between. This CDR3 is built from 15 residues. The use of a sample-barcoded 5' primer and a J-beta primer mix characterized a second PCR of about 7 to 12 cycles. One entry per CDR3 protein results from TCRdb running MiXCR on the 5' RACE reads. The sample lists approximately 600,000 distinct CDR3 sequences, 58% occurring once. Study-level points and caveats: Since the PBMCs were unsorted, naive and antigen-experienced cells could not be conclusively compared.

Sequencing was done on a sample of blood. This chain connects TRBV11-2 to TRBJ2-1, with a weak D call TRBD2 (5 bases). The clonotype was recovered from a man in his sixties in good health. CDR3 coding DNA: TGTGCCAGCAGCTTAGGTACGGGATCCACCAATGAGCAGTTCTTC. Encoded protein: CASSLGTGSTNEQFF.